The sequence of this T cell receptor beta chain was determined in a study of blood T cell repertoires in COVID-19. Assay used: immunoSEQ multiplex PCR; TCRdb lists only in-frame clones, some missing. Among 200,000 to 250,000 clones listed, 81% were seen once. V trimming: 8 bases; J trimming: 2 bases; junction bases outside the gene matches: 8. Germline CDR1 reads MNHNY; CDR2 reads SVGAGI (reference sequence). The length of the CDR3 is 16 residues. This chain joins TRBV6-6 and TRBJ2-6, with 8 bases fitting TRBD1. Sequenced material: peripheral blood. The sequence derives from a woman aged 80 or over with COVID-19, enrolled during active disease. CDR3 in DNA: TGTGCCAGCGGGGCTCAGGGGGCGGCTGGGGCCAACGTCCTGACTTTC. Translating it yields CASGAQGAAGANVLTF.